This T cell receptor (beta chain) was identified during a study of T cells in Graves' hyperthyroidism and ophthalmopathy (dated by TCRdb to between 2019 and 2020). At the level of the whole study: Peripheral blood samples were taken at the time of initial diagnosis, prior to any treatment. TCR V-J signatures able to tell the groups apart were searched for in a discovery cohort of 100 or so patients, of whom roughly 42 had Graves' ophthalmopathy and 55 to 65 had stable Graves' hyperthyroidism. An independent validation cohort of 18 to 20 hyperthyroidism patients and approximately 15 patients who later progressed to ophthalmopathy tested prospective prediction of ophthalmopathy. For training and testing, the 80 to 100 patients in the discovery cohort were randomly divided in a 7:3 ratio. In over five Graves' hyperthyroidism patients, the study also compared T-cell repertoires from thyroid tissue with T-cell repertoires from blood. Once sampling was done, hyperthyroidism patients were given methimazole at a starting dose of 30 mg daily, whereas ophthalmopathy patients were given high-dose intravenous methylprednisolone. According to the paper, TCR Vbeta CDR3 sequencing was carried out on about 140 peripheral blood samples, which came from 40 to 45 ophthalmopathy, 75 to 80 hyperthyroidism and about 17 progressor patients. Overall results and qualifications from the work: Most expanded thyroid clonotypes (frequency above 0.001) were also found in blood, which suggests that blood repertoires may mirror thyroid immune responses. During validation, the model predicted progression to ophthalmopathy a median of about 5.9 months ahead of onset, with almost 71% sensitivity and 72.22% specificity. A model built on a 13 V-J signature distinguished ophthalmopathy from stable hyperthyroidism, reaching approximately 89% sensitivity and around 81% specificity in cross-validation and 80%/75% in testing. Sample size was not statistically predetermined, and blinding of investigators to group allocation was not performed.

Moderately to severely active disease, a Clinical Activity Score of at least 3, a NOSPECS grade of at least 4, and a duration under 3 months were present in ophthalmopathy patients. Any patient with an uncontrolled infection, another autoimmune disease, pregnancy or lactation was excluded. Diagnoses were based on clinical symptoms, serum thyroxine and TRAb, thyroid ultrasound and orbital computed tomography. Ficoll-Paque density gradient centrifugation was used to isolate PBMCs from 8.5 to 10 ml of fresh peripheral blood. Total RNA was extracted with Trizol reagent, and quality was checked on an Agilent 2100 Bioanalyzer. Turning to this clonotype: This receptor's antigen is unknown. Nothing much larger sits one base from this clone, and base qualities are not available.

CDR1 SGHVS and CDR2 FQNEAQ were looked up in the germline V gene. CDR3 length: 15 amino acids, cysteine to phenylalanine. The sequence is cut down to CDR3 DNA, 45 bases in frame from base 1. V is pared back by 5 bases and J by 5 bases, with 13 bases lying between the germline termini. The TCR beta CDR3 regions were amplified from the RNA transcripts. The first round of RT-PCR for the TCR CDR3 was performed with the HTBI primer set and the Qiagen OneStep RT-PCR kit. Libraries were constructed in a second round of multiplex PCR, after which size selection and purification were carried out. The libraries were sequenced on an Illumina HiSeq2000 using paired-end 100 bp reads. As for the authors' bioinformatics: SOAPnuke was used to process the raw data, removing reads that contained adapters or uncalled bases, had a mean Phred below 15, or lacked an exact match to the constant primer or identifier. High-quality paired reads were merged using COPE v1.2.5, and each unique nucleotide sequence was defined as a clonotype. Clonotypes were aligned to IMGT TRBV, TRBD and TRBJ reference segments using MiTCR v1.1. Only V-J combinations with frequency above 0.0001, covering about 99% of repertoires, were analysed. A TCS score was defined as the ratio between F50 (clonal expansion) and ExV (chaos), using BLOSUM62-based TCRdist between CDR3 peptides within each V-J. Welch's t-statistics and random forest reduced around 510 V-J features to 10 to 15, which were used in a naive Bayes classifier (R e1071). Using fastp at Q25 and MiXCR, TCRdb reprocessed the public reads and kept productive beta chains. Each entry is one CDR3 protein sequence, shown with its most common DNA and genes. The authors' filters were not applied to this entry. The table for this sample lists about 350,000 distinct CDR3 sequences; around 15% of them were counted only once. The ten largest account for roughly 35% of the sample.

This clonotype originated in a woman aged 40 to 50 with Graves' ophthalmopathy. The sequencing input was blood. The V and J segments used are TRBV7-8 and TRBJ1-6; 5 matching bases give a weak D call of TRBD1. CDR3 sequence: CASSPRGGNNSPLHF. The sequenced DNA is TGTGCCAGCAGCCCCCGGGGGGGGAATAATTCACCCCTCCACTTT.